Sequencing of this T cell receptor beta chain was carried out in a study of T cells after yellow fever vaccination. About the research overall: Those fractions that held only low numbers of cells were prepared using the SMART-Seq v4 Ultra Low Input RNA kit.

TCRdb used MiXCR to reprocess the 5' RACE reads, holding one entry per CDR3 protein. The sample consists of about 170,000 distinct CDR3 sequences, roughly 11% of them appearing once. The CDR3 covers 17 residues. There are many counts of this clonotype. The chain links TRBV21-1 to TRBJ2-3; the tabulated D call, TRBD1, remains unverified against the DNA. TRBV21-1 is termed a pseudogene. Sequencing was performed on CD8+ T cells sorted from PBMCs, taken 15 days after the yellow fever booster vaccination. The sequence came from a man aged 18 to 29 who received the YFV17D yellow fever vaccine. CDR3 protein: CANFPPQLGGSTDTQYF. Here the CDR3 DNA reads TGTGCCAACTTTCCCCCGCAATTGGGGGGCTCCACAGATACGCAGTATTTT.